These 13 T cell receptor beta chains were sequenced from one sample in a study of blood T cell repertoires in COVID-19. Libraries were prepared by immunoSEQ multiplex PCR; TCRdb keeps only in-frame clonotypes and omits some of them. The repertoire holds fewer than 150,000 clones, with 80% to 85% as singletons. The material sequenced was PBMCs or T cells enriched from blood (not recorded which). The receptors originated from a man in his thirties or forties who had recovered from COVID-19.

The J gene is TRBJ2-7, the V gene TRBV5-1, with 7 bases aligning to TRBD1. V lost 0 bases and J lost 5; bases outside the gene matches: 5. Germline CDR1 and CDR2: SGHRS and YFSETQ. This CDR3 has 14 amino acids. CDR3 in amino acids: CASSLAGRGNEQYF. The CDR3 DNA reads TGCGCCAGCAGCTTGGCTGGCAGGGGGAACGAGCAGTACTTC.

The chain recombines TRBV9 with TRBJ2-7, with 9 bases fitting TRBD2. This CDR3 comprises 15 residues. CDR1 SGDLS and CDR2 YYNGEE come from the germline V gene. Trimming took 0 bases from V and 3 from J; bases not matched to a gene: 4. CDR3 residues: CASSVEGSGSYEQYF. The CDR3 DNA reads as TGTGCCAGCAGCGTAGAAGGTAGCGGGAGCTACGAGCAGTACTTC.

This sequence joins TRBV7-6 and TRBJ1-1; 7 bases agree with TRBD1. Germline V CDR1 and CDR2: SGHVS, FNYEAQ. V dropped 5 bases and J dropped 1; count of bases not matched to a gene: 7. CDR3 length: 15 residues. This chain's CDR3 is CASSTQGPPNTEAFF. CDR3 in DNA: TGTGCCAGCAGCACACAGGGGCCGCCGAACACTGAAGCTTTCTTT.

This clone was seen a few times. The CDR3 DNA sequence: TGTGCCAGCAGCCGGACAGGGAGCACAGATACGCAGTATTTT. Translated, it gives CASSRTGSTDTQYF. The V call is TRBV7-9, the J call TRBJ2-3, with 8 bases matching TRBD1. The ends lost 5 bases at V and 0 bases at J; junction bases unmatched: 1. Germline-derived CDR1 and CDR2 are SEHNR and FQNEAQ (reference sequence). This CDR3 contains 14 residues.

The gene calls are TRBV5-1 and TRBJ2-1; TRBD2 matches at 11 bases. CDR3 length: 17 amino acids. With 1 base clipped from V and 1 base from J, the junction kept 4 bases outside the gene matches. CDR1 is SGHRS, CDR2 YFSETQ, per germline. In DNA form, the CDR3 reads TGCGCCAGCAGCTTGTTGGTAGCGGGAGGGTCCTACAATGAGCAGTTCTTC. Protein product: CASSLLVAGGSYNEQFF. The whole variable domain, remainder taken from reference TRBV5-1 and TRBJ2-1, is KAGVTQTPRYLIKTRGQQVTLSCSPISGHRSVSWYQQTPGQGLQFLFEYFSETQRNKGNFPGRFSGRQFSNSRSEMNVSTLELGDSALYLCASSLLVAGGSYNEQFFGPGTRLTVL.

The chain links TRBV5-1 to TRBJ1-3; possible D gene TRBD1, 6 bases. Trimming removed 6 bases at V and 4 bases at J, with 17 bases between. This CDR3 has 15 amino acids. Germline CDR1 is SGHRS and CDR2 is YFSETQ. CDR3 residues: CASTSGGAGGNTIYF. In DNA, the CDR3 is TGCGCCAGCACCAGCGGGGGCGCCGGGGGAAACACCATATATTTT.

V gene TRBV7-9 combines with J gene TRBJ2-1; 9 nucleotides line up with TRBD1. The CDR3 length is 16 residues. V dropped 3 bases and J dropped 4; count of bases not matched to a gene: 7. The V gene's germline CDR1 is SEHNR and CDR2 FQNEAQ (reference sequence). The CDR3 coding sequence is TGTGCCAGCAGCTTTTATCGGGACAGGGTATACAATGAGCAGTTCTTC. Protein product: CASSFYRDRVYNEQFF.

The chain is built from TRBV2 and TRBJ2-1, with 8 bases matching TRBD2. Germline trimming cut 5 bases from V and 7 bases from J; bases unmatched to any gene: 4. Per the germline V gene, CDR1 is SNHLY and CDR2 is FYNNEI. The CDR3 is 13 amino acids. In nucleotides, the CDR3 is TGTGCCAGCAGTTCACTAGCGGTGAATGAGCAGTTCTTC. This codes for CASSSLAVNEQFF.

The chain is built from TRBV18 and TRBJ1-1, with D possibly being TRBD1 (6 bases). The CDR3 has 12 amino acids. Germline CDR1 KGHSH, CDR2 LQKENI. V lost 2 bases and J lost 7, with 8 bases in between. The CDR3 nucleotides are TGTGCCAGCTCACCAATGACAGGTGAAGCTTTCTTT. Its protein product is CASSPMTGEAFF.

The V gene is TRBV12-3 or TRBV12-4, the J gene TRBJ2-7; TRBD2 matches 7 bases. CDR3 size: 13 residues. With 5 bases clipped from V and 6 bases from J, the junction kept 7 bases outside the gene matches. The DNA of the CDR3 is TGTGCCAGCAGTCTAGGGCCGGGGGGCGAGCAGTACGTC. Protein sequence: CASSLGPGGEQYV.

The genes are TRBV7-6 and TRBJ2-3, with 16 positions matching TRBD2. Losses at the gene ends were 5 bases for V and 10 bases for J; bases not matched to a gene: 6. The CDR3 is 15 residues long. CDR1 and CDR2 (germline): SGHVS, FNYEAQ. CDR3 DNA: TGTGCCAGCAGCCTAGGGACTAGCGGGGGGGAAGCGCAGTATTTT. This sequence encodes CASSLGTSGGEAQYF.

The rearrangement links TRBV21-1 to TRBJ2-7; the table's D call, TRBD1, has no DNA check behind it. TRBV21-1 has pseudogene status. This CDR3 has 17 residues. CDR3 amino acids: CASSKAALDRGHYEQYV. The CDR3 nucleotides are TGTGCCAGCAGCAAAGCGGCCCTGGACAGGGGGCATTACGAGCAGTACGTC.

This clone was observed once. The V gene is TRBV11-2, the J gene TRBJ1-2; D remains ambiguous. CDR3 length: 13 amino acids. Germline CDR1 SGHAT, CDR2 FQNNGV. V shed 3 bases and J shed 6 bases, with 11 bases lying between them. Written as DNA, the CDR3 is TGTGCCAGCAGCTTGGCGGGTCAAGATGGCTACACCTTC. Translated, it gives CASSLAGQDGYTF.